This TCR beta chain derives from a study of cytomegalovirus exposure and HLA in healthy donors (dated by TCRdb to about 2017). Regarding the complete study: An earlier analysis of approximately 640 of the donors reported roughly 270 Gb of sequence data and 117 million unique TCR beta sequences from some 180 million T cells. An early release that covered several hundred HLA-typed donors contained approximately 300 gigabases of sequencing data and tens of millions of unique TCR sequences. Of the 300 to 400 genotyped donors, roughly 80% fell in the genetic ancestry cluster associated with self-reported Caucasian donors. The study aimed to test whether cataloging public T cell receptors could reveal signatures of past pathogen exposure. Using immunosequencing, the study profiled T cell repertoires from about 650 subjects and related those repertoires to cytomegalovirus serostatus. Besides the first cohort of hundreds of subjects, a separate validation cohort made up of 120 different subjects was used. High-throughput TCR immunosequencing, statistical association of individual TCRs with disease status, and machine learning were combined to predict cytomegalovirus infection status. To study patterns of TCR occurrence, a later analysis re-analyzed previously published TCR beta repertoires from 500 to 850 donors and added high-resolution HLA genotyping. The later analysis used no new phenotypic data to find candidate immune exposures, relying instead on TCR beta sequences and their occurrence across donors. An earlier analysis of several hundred of the donors used high-throughput TCR beta sequencing to judge whether each TCR beta V gene segment behaved as functional or pseudogenic. Donor age, sex, ethnicity and CMV serostatus were compiled alongside the repertoire data. A later genetic analysis used genome-wide SNP genotypes for 398 of the 666 donors, treating that subset as a discovery cohort. All discovery cohort repertoires had been generated on a single sequencing platform. HLA typing covered class I and class II loci at four-digit resolution. Typing coverage varied by locus: roughly 620-640 donors for A, B, C, DRB1 and DQB1; approximately 560 for DQA1; about 600 for DPA1; fewer than 480 for DPB1. About five DR-DQ haplotypes were handled as single units for association and clustering, since linkage in the cohort was strong. Among under 450 genotyped donors of the cohort, an average of around 240,000 unique TCR beta nucleotide sequences were sequenced per donor, about a sixth of them non-productive.

Concerning this clone: What antigen it recognizes has not been identified. No per-base quality is available; no much larger clone lies one base away.

Study-wide conclusions, independent of this receptor: An earlier analysis of approximately 590 of the donors showed that most TCR beta V segments appeared in productive rearrangements either about 90% or about 30% of the time, which broadly matched IMGT annotations. Because some donors lacked HLA typing at each locus, the association tests relied only on the typed subset. A later analysis found that most CMV-associated TCR beta chains appeared HLA-restricted, with HLA associations seemingly driven largely by CMV exposure. In vitro tests confirmed that a few of the cytomegalovirus-associated TCR beta chains recognize cytomegalovirus antigens. The 87-base-pair reads could not distinguish some IMGT-functional V segments, including TRBV6-2 and TRBV6-3, so those segments were excluded. In both the original and validation cohorts, the classifier was reported to diagnose cytomegalovirus status with high specificity and sensitivity. A further reported finding was that TCR beta sequences accurately predicted the HLA-A and HLA-B alleles for most subjects in the first cohort. In the study, approximately 160 TCR beta chains were listed as associated with cytomegalovirus. Specific HLA alleles were associated with 15,000 to 20,000 TCR beta sequences at a false discovery rate of 0.05 in a later analysis. CMV serostatus was the only immune exposure information available for the cohort. Linkage disequilibrium might explain the correlated functional status among segregating V segments, but an unknown experimental factor could not be excluded. In a later analysis, several top co-occurrence clusters were reported to appear linked to parvovirus B19, influenza, CMV and Epstein-Barr virus. A later analysis found that HLA-associated TCR beta chains were more clonally expanded and had lower generation probabilities than equally common non-associated chains. In a later genetic analysis, a missense DCLRE1C variant was associated with V-gene and J-gene trimming of TCR beta chains, and the association was replicated in an independent cohort. A later genetic analysis reported fewer N-insertions in productive TCRs among donors in an Asian-associated ancestry cluster than the approximately 670-donor mean. A group of highly shared sequence variants was considered likely to be a technical artifact of the sequencing pipeline. Most TCR sequences were seen in very few donors, while some public TCRs were found in many individuals. Some 15 rarely observed V segments, including chromosome 9 orphons, were excluded from the earlier analysis of about 610 of the donors because counts were too low. The cohort was sequenced for TCR beta chains only, and without alpha or paired-chain data the features that could be detected were limited. The authors suggested that the approach could potentially be generalized to other disease states and immunological phenotypes. Roughly uniform sequencing depth across donors was assumed in presence/absence analyses, although this assumption may not hold. When HLA alleles, especially DR and DQ, strongly co-occurred, TCR associations were difficult to assign to individual alleles. According to a later analysis, TCR association rates differed among HLA loci, with DRB1 alleles showing the most associated TCRs and HLA-C alleles showing the fewest.

In total, roughly 710 healthy bone marrow donors made up the cohort. At the time of sampling, all cohort members were nominally healthy, though unrecorded immune exposures were likely present. The donor was CMV seronegative and belonged to the group of several hundred seronegative cohort members. A peripheral blood sample was provided by each donor, and peripheral blood mononuclear cells were used for TCR beta sequencing. Genomic DNA extraction from the blood cell samples was performed with the Qiagen DNeasy Blood Extraction Kit. The library was made by the immunoSEQ multiplex PCR assay. A mixture of 60 forward primers for TCR Vbeta segments and 13 reverse primers for TCR Jbeta segments was used in the multiplex PCR. A multiplex PCR assay on genomic DNA amplified the CDR3 region of rearranged TCR beta genes. On the Illumina HiSeq System, the amplified TCR beta libraries were sequenced as 87-base-pair reads. As for the authors' bioinformatics: A later analysis counted around 72 million unique TCR beta chains across the 500 to 850 repertoires, and 10 million to 11 million of these chains were shared by at least two donors. Raw reads were error-corrected and collapsed into unique sequences with a nearest-neighbor algorithm that merged closely related sequences to remove PCR and sequencing errors. Alignment of CDR3 sequences to IMGT reference sequences was used to assign V, D and J gene segments. Each retained sequence needed at least a six-nucleotide match to both a V gene segment and a J gene segment. Rearrangements were classified as productive when the CDR3 lacked stop codons and remained in frame with V and J, and all other rearrangements were classified as non-productive. Following IMGT convention, CDR3 was defined as the stretch from the second conserved V-encoded cysteine up to the conserved J-encoded phenylalanine. The earlier analysis of fewer than 750 of the donors excluded sequences that lacked an unambiguous match to a single V gene segment. In an earlier analysis of a few hundred of the donors, V segments were called functional above 56.7% productive rearrangements and were called segregating when the between-donor standard deviation exceeded 5%. A statistical classification framework was developed to diagnose cytomegalovirus status using the catalog of TCR beta chain sequences. A later analysis assigned V and J genes by comparing TCR nucleotide sequences with IMGT/GENE-DB human TR gene sequences. A later analysis assigned CDR3 sequences and most-parsimonious VDJ recombination scenarios with the TCRdist pipeline. In a later analysis, each TCR beta chain was defined by its CDR3 amino acid sequence together with its V-gene family, and reads lacking a unique V-gene family were excluded. In a later analysis, 500 to 650 highly shared, low-generation-probability nucleotide sequences were removed to address suspected cross-contamination and a sequencing artifact. For each public chain, a later analysis derived a clonal expansion index from normalized ranks of inferred template counts within each repertoire. In a later analysis, generation probabilities were computed with a VDJ recombination model fitted to out-of-frame rearrangements, and the resulting probabilities were checked against IGoR. In a later analysis, hypergeometric tests were used to score TCR-TCR, TCR-HLA and TCR-CMV co-occurrence, with a repertoire-size bias correction applied to TCR pairs. A later analysis estimated false discovery rates by permuting HLA or CMV assignments 20 times. In a later analysis, co-occurring TCRs were grouped using DBSCAN, and TCRdist sequence similarity was added for clustering within HLA-allele-positive subsets. Repertoires with fewer than 30,000 or more than 120,000 public chains were left out of co-occurrence clustering, as were about 5 repertoires with anomalous nucleotide sharing. The immuneACCESS repertoire file appears here via TCRdb, limited to in-frame rearrangements. These files lack a portion of the clones; in checked studies, under half of the deficit traces to unresolved V genes, and the cause of the others is not known. That table is the source of V, J and clone size, and D and trimming were worked out from the DNA. Here the sample has roughly 220,000 clones; about 82% occur a single time. 2.9% of the sample belongs to the ten largest clones.

CDR1 SGHVS and CDR2 FNYEAQ are derived from the germline V gene. The CDR3 sequence holds 14 residues, the cysteine and phenylalanine included. Of all the DNA, just the CDR3 is kept, 42 bases in frame from base 1. V is pared back by 4 bases and J by 0 bases, with 9 bases lying between the germline termini. The origin of this receptor is a man aged 25 to 40 in good health and CMV-seronegative. The chain employs TRBV7-6 and TRBJ1-1, with an unclear D gene assignment. The sequencing sample was made of PBMCs. Here the CDR3 is given as CASSSTAMNTEAFF. The bases read TGTGCCAGCAGCTCAACAGCCATGAACACTGAAGCTTTCTTT. The full variable domain, completed from the reference TRBV7-6 and TRBJ1-1 proteins outside the CDR3, reads GAGVSQSPRYKVTKRGQDVALRCDPISGHVSLYWYRQALGQGPEFLTYFNYEAQQDKSGLPNDRFSAERPEGSISTLTIQRTEQRDSAMYRCASSSTAMNTEAFFGQGTRLTVV.